Listed below are T cell receptor beta chains from one sample, sequenced in a study of blood T cell repertoires in COVID-19. Repertoires were generated with immunoSEQ multiplex PCR, while TCRdb's copy carries only in-frame clones and drops some. The table shows almost 250,000 clones, with roughly 85% occurring only once. The material sequenced was PBMCs or T cells enriched from blood (not recorded which). The origin of the receptors is a woman aged 45-59 years with acute COVID-19. Each CDR3 is given with its conserved first and last residue. Fields, in order: clone size, V gene, D gene, J gene, CDR3 DNA, CDR3 protein. A D gene is named only where the DNA matches it firmly. Expanded clones are given a class, and other clones once, few, many or no size at all.

>-|TRBV12-3/TRBV12-4|-|TRBJ1-5
TGTGCCAGCAGACCGGAGGGCCAGCCCCAGCATTTT
CASRPEGQPQHF
>-|TRBV6-5|-|TRBJ1-1
TGTGCCAGCAGTTACTTAGAAAACACTGAAGCTTTCTTT
CASSYLENTEAFF
>-|TRBV3-1/TRBV3-2|TRBD2|TRBJ2-1
TGTGCCAGCAGCCAAGGACTAGCGGGGGGGCAAGGTGAGCAGTTCTTC
CASSQGLAGGQGEQFF
>-|TRBV4-1|TRBD2|TRBJ2-3
TGCGCCAGCAGCCAGGAGCGGGGGGACACAGATACGCAGTATTTT
CASSQERGDTDTQYF
>-|TRBV2|TRBD1|TRBJ2-7
TGTGCCAGCAGTAGACAGGGACCCTACGAGCAGTACTTC
CASSRQGPYEQYF
>-|TRBV6-5|TRBD1|TRBJ2-7
TGTGCCAGCACCCGAACGGGGACAGGGAGCTACGAGCAGTACTTC
CASTRTGTGSYEQYF
>-|TRBV11-3|-|TRBJ1-1
TGTGCCAGCATCGGCGAGGATTACAACACTGAAGCTTTCTTT
CASIGEDYNTEAFF
>-|TRBV29-1|-|TRBJ2-3
TGCAGCGTTGATCGCCAGGTTACAGATACGCAGTATTTT
CSVDRQVTDTQYF
>once|TRBV6-2/TRBV6-3|-|TRBJ1-2
TGTGCCAGCAGTTCCCCACGCACCGGGAATGGCTACACCTTC
CASSSPRTGNGYTF
>-|TRBV6-2/TRBV6-3|TRBD1|TRBJ2-5
TGTGCCAGCAGTTCTCGACAGGGTGGGACCCAGTACTTC
CASSSRQGGTQYF
>-|TRBV18|-|TRBJ1-3
TGTGCCAGCTCACCCCGGCAGGAATACGGAAACACCATATATTTT
CASSPRQEYGNTIYF
>-|TRBV18|TRBD1|TRBJ2-7
TGTGCCAGCTCACCGGAACAGGGGGGACACTACGAGCAGTACTTC
CASSPEQGGHYEQYF
>-|TRBV27|TRBD1|TRBJ2-2
TGTGCCAGCAGCGGACAGGGTAACACCGGGGAGCTGTTTTTT
CASSGQGNTGELFF
>-|TRBV27|TRBD1|TRBJ2-7
TGTGCCAGCAGTCACAGACAGGGGGTTAAGGGGTACGAGCAGTACTTC
CASSHRQGVKGYEQYF
>-|TRBV6-2/TRBV6-3|TRBD1|TRBJ2-1
TGTGCCAGCAGTTGGGATCCGGGACAGGGTATGTGGGAGCAGTTCTTC
CASSWDPGQGMWEQFF